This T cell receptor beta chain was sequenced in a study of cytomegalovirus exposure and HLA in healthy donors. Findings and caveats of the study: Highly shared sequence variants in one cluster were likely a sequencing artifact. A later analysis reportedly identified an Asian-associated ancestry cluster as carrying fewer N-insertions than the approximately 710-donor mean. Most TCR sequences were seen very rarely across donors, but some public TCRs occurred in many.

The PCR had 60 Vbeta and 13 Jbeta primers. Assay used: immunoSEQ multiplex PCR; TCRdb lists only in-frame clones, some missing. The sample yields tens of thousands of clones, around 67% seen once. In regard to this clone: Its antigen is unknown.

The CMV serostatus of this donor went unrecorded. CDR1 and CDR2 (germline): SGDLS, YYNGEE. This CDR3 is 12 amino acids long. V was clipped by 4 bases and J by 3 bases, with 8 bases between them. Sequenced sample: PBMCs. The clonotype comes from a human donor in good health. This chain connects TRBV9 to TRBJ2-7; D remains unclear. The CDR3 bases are TGTGCCAGCAGCCCAAACGGCTACGAGCAGTACTTC. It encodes CASSPNGYEQYF. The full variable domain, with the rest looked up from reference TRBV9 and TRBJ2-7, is DSGVTQTPKHLITATGQRVTLRCSPRSGDLSVYWYQQSLDQGLQFLIQYYNGEERAKGNILERFSAQQFPDLHSELNLSSLELGDSALYFCASSPNGYEQYFGPGTRLTVT.